A selection of T cell receptor beta chains follows, all from one sample in a study of blood T cell repertoires in COVID-19. Only in-frame clones appear in the TCRdb table, and some are missing; sequencing was by immunoSEQ multiplex PCR. The sample records 250,000 to 300,000 clones, 88% being singletons. The sequencing sample was made of peripheral blood. The receptors originated from a woman aged 40-49 years who had recovered from COVID-19. Each CDR3 is given with its conserved first and last residue. Each record gives: clone size, J gene, D gene, V gene, CDR3 protein, CDR3 DNA. The D gene is left open where the match is weak. Part of the rows lack a size; the others show once, few, many or a class for expanded clones.

once	TRBJ1-2	NA	TRBV19	CASSIGRGSGYGYTF	TGTGCCAGTAGTATAGGTAGGGGCTCGGGCTATGGCTACACCTTC
NA	TRBJ2-7	NA	TRBV7-8	CASSSPGGRRSYEQYF	TGTGCCAGCAGCTCCCCAGGGGGGCGTCGGTCCTACGAGCAGTACTTC
NA	TRBJ2-3	NA	TRBV6-4	CASSERGDTQYF	TGTGCCAGCAGCGAAAGGGGGGATACGCAGTATTTT
NA	TRBJ2-5	TRBD1	TRBV7-3	CASSPTGQGQETQYF	TGTGCCAGCAGCCCCACCGGACAGGGACAAGAGACCCAGTACTTC
NA	TRBJ2-7	NA	TRBV18	CASSRTGQSYEQYF	TGTGCCAGCTCACGTACCGGACAGTCCTACGAGCAGTACTTC
NA	TRBJ1-3	NA	TRBV5-1	CASSLGQFSSGNTIYF	TGCGCCAGCAGCTTGGGACAGTTTAGCTCTGGAAACACCATATATTTT
NA	TRBJ1-5	TRBD1	TRBV19	CASSMTGNNQPQHF	TGTGCCAGTAGTATGACAGGGAACAATCAGCCCCAGCATTTT
NA	TRBJ1-1	NA	TRBV12-3/TRBV12-4	CASTLGGTEAFF	TGTGCCAGCACCCTGGGGGGGACTGAAGCTTTCTTT
NA	TRBJ2-5	TRBD2	TRBV18	CASSQGTSGGTQYF	TGTGCCAGCTCACAAGGGACTAGCGGCGGGACCCAGTACTTC
NA	TRBJ1-1	NA	TRBV10-2	CASSDVGQPNTEAFF	TGCGCCAGCAGTGATGTGGGCCAACCGAACACTGAAGCTTTCTTT
NA	TRBJ2-5	TRBD1	TRBV14	CASSPWTGLGQETQYF	TGTGCCAGCAGCCCCTGGACAGGTCTGGGCCAAGAGACCCAGTACTTC
NA	TRBJ1-5	TRBD1	TRBV5-6	CASSWRDRGLYSNQPQHF	TGTGCCAGCAGCTGGCGGGACAGGGGGCTGTATAGCAATCAGCCCCAGCATTTT
NA	TRBJ2-7	NA	TRBV11-2	CASSPPGGGYEQYF	TGTGCCAGCAGCCCCCCGGGGGGCGGGTACGAGCAGTACTTC
NA	TRBJ1-3	NA	TRBV20-1	CSPGFGNTIYF	TGCAGTCCAGGGTTTGGAAACACCATATATTTT
once	TRBJ1-5	NA	TRBV6-6	CASRPGLTYNQPQHF	TGTGCCAGCAGACCGGGACTAACCTACAATCAGCCCCAGCATTTT
NA	TRBJ2-7	TRBD2	TRBV6-5	CASSLSGNYEQYF	TGTGCCAGCAGCCTTAGCGGGAACTACGAGCAGTACTTC
NA	TRBJ1-1	NA	TRBV18	CASSYDSFTEAFF	TGTGCCAGCTCCTACGACAGTTTTACTGAAGCTTTCTTT
NA	TRBJ2-1	TRBD2	TRBV2	CASSPSGSVNEQFF	TGTGCCAGCAGCCCCAGCGGGAGTGTCAATGAGCAGTTCTTC
NA	TRBJ1-5	TRBD1	TRBV5-5	CASSLAPSGGPNQPQHF	TGTGCCAGCAGCTTGGCCCCGTCAGGGGGGCCCAATCAGCCCCAGCATTTT
NA	TRBJ2-7	TRBD1	TRBV19	CASSGQGAREQYF	TGTGCCAGTAGTGGACAGGGGGCGCGAGAGCAGTACTTC
NA	TRBJ2-5	TRBD2	TRBV3-1/TRBV3-2	CASSPQLAGGSETQYF	TGTGCCAGCAGCCCCCAACTAGCGGGAGGTAGCGAGACCCAGTACTTC
NA	TRBJ2-6	NA	TRBV24-1	CATSDPPIPGSGANVLTF	TGTGCCACCAGTGATCCCCCCATCCCAGGCTCTGGGGCCAACGTCCTGACTTTC
NA	TRBJ2-7	TRBD1	TRBV6-5	CASSSPPRGLLYEQYF	TGTGCCAGCAGTTCCCCGCCCAGGGGGCTCCTCTACGAGCAGTACTTC
NA	TRBJ2-3	TRBD2	TRBV3-1/TRBV3-2	CASTGLGDTQYF	TGTGCCAGCACGGGACTAGGCGATACGCAGTATTTT
once	TRBJ1-2	NA	TRBV29-1	CSASGGPGDYGYTF	TGCAGCGCCTCGGGGGGGCCGGGGGACTATGGCTACACCTTC
few	TRBJ1-5	NA	TRBV30	CAWSLGQPNQPQHF	TGTGCCTGGAGCCTCGGACAGCCCAATCAGCCCCAGCATTTT
NA	TRBJ1-1	NA	TRBV5-1	CASSLGSGYTEAFF	TGCGCCAGCAGCTTGGGATCCGGTTACACTGAAGCTTTCTTT
NA	TRBJ2-7	TRBD2	TRBV15	CATSRGAGATYEQYF	TGTGCCACCAGCAGAGGGGCGGGAGCGACCTACGAGCAGTACTTC
NA	TRBJ1-5	TRBD1	TRBV7-7	CASSPAQGRKPQHF	TGTGCCAGCAGCCCGGCACAGGGGAGGAAGCCCCAGCATTTT
NA	TRBJ2-3	TRBD2	TRBV6-5	CASRPGTTDTQYF	TGTGCCAGCAGACCCGGGACTACCGATACGCAGTATTTT
NA	TRBJ2-1	TRBD1	TRBV19	CASSRDRYNEQFF	TGTGCCAGTAGCAGGGACAGGTACAATGAGCAGTTCTTC
once	TRBJ1-5	TRBD1	TRBV24-1	CATSDPGQPYQPQHF	TGTGCCACCAGTGACCCGGGACAGCCTTATCAGCCCCAGCATTTT
NA	TRBJ2-2	TRBD1	TRBV2	CASSPGTALNTGELFF	TGTGCCAGCAGCCCCGGGACAGCCCTGAACACCGGGGAGCTGTTTTTT
NA	TRBJ2-3	TRBD2	TRBV29-1	CSVVGGSADTQYF	TGCAGCGTTGTTGGCGGGAGTGCAGATACGCAGTATTTT
NA	TRBJ1-5	TRBD1	TRBV19	CASSIRTGGTGGGNQPQHF	TGTGCCAGTAGTATAAGGACAGGGGGCACCGGAGGGGGCAATCAGCCCCAGCATTTT
NA	TRBJ1-2	NA	TRBV19	CASSIARGKNYGYTF	TGTGCCAGTAGTATAGCCAGGGGAAAGAACTATGGCTACACCTTC
NA	TRBJ1-1	NA	TRBV5-6	CASSLGAEAFF	TGTGCCAGCAGCTTGGGGGCCGAAGCTTTCTTT
NA	TRBJ2-2	NA	TRBV3-1/TRBV3-2	CASSQEGRLVGSLGGELFF	TGTGCCAGCAGCCAAGAGGGCCGACTTGTAGGGAGTTTGGGCGGGGAGCTGTTTTTT
NA	TRBJ2-2	TRBD1	TRBV6-5	CASSPGQQNTGELFF	TGTGCCAGCAGCCCGGGACAGCAAAACACCGGGGAGCTGTTTTTT
few	TRBJ1-1	TRBD1	TRBV15	CATSPRGYTEAFF	TGTGCCACCAGCCCCAGGGGGTACACTGAAGCTTTCTTT
NA	TRBJ1-6	NA	TRBV15	CATSPRRARSPLHF	TGTGCCACCAGCCCTCGCAGGGCGCGCTCACCCCTCCACTTT
once	TRBJ1-2	NA	TRBV29-1	CSVAGLRGYGYTF	TGCAGCGTTGCGGGTCTCAGGGGCTATGGCTACACCTTC
NA	TRBJ2-5	TRBD2	TRBV4-2	CASSQDGGVAQETQYF	TGTGCCAGCAGCCAAGATGGGGGGGTGGCCCAAGAGACCCAGTACTTC
NA	TRBJ1-1	TRBD1	TRBV19	CASSIGAGGRTEAFF	TGTGCCAGTAGTATAGGGGCAGGGGGCCGCACTGAAGCTTTCTTT
once	TRBJ2-1	NA	TRBV7-2	CASTFGGGGGNEQFF	TGTGCCAGCACCTTTGGGGGCGGTGGGGGCAATGAGCAGTTCTTC
NA	TRBJ2-2	NA	TRBV6-6	CASIPTNTGELFF	TGTGCCAGCATCCCGACAAACACCGGGGAGCTGTTTTTT
NA	TRBJ2-5	TRBD2	TRBV5-5	CASSLRASGRQETQYF	TGTGCCAGCAGCTTGCGGGCTAGCGGGAGGCAAGAGACCCAGTACTTC
NA	TRBJ2-2	NA	TRBV27	CASSPPDRHAGELFF	TGTGCCAGCAGTCCACCCGACAGGCACGCCGGGGAGCTGTTTTTT
NA	TRBJ1-4	NA	TRBV30	CAWKRGGEKLFF	TGTGCCTGGAAAAGGGGTGGGGAAAAACTGTTTTTT
NA	TRBJ2-1	NA	TRBV19	CASSIPGGGPYNEQFF	TGTGCCAGTAGTATCCCGGGCGGGGGCCCCTACAATGAGCAGTTCTTC
NA	TRBJ2-1	TRBD2	TRBV9	CASSPQRGDSYNEQFF	TGTGCCAGCAGCCCCCAGCGGGGGGATTCCTACAATGAGCAGTTCTTC
once	TRBJ1-1	TRBD1	TRBV10-3	CAITDGQGLGAFF	TGTGCCATCACCGATGGACAGGGCCTGGGGGCTTTCTTT
NA	TRBJ2-3	TRBD1	TRBV5-1	CASSLQTGETDTQYF	TGCGCCAGCAGCTTACAGACAGGGGAAACAGATACGCAGTATTTT